Shown below are 3 T cell receptor beta chains from a single sample sequenced in a study of regulatory T cells in long-lasting Graves disease. Time point given: persistent/refractory GD, antithyroid drugs over 5 years with positive TRAb. From RNA extracted from PBMCs, the TCR library was made. TCR beta libraries were built with iRepertoire HTBI primers and Arm-PCR of CDR3 regions. In TCRdb, the multiplex PCR reads were re-called with MiXCR into one record per CDR3 protein. In the table there are almost 350,000 distinct CDR3 sequences, 20% of which are singletons. The sequenced sample was peripheral blood mononuclear cells (PBMCs), obtained when the disease was refractory, from a patient treated with antithyroid drugs. Every receptor here comes from a female donor with Graves disease.

Ten or more counts support this clonotype. The V gene is TRBV7-8, the J gene TRBJ2-7; D remains unclear. This CDR3 has 12 amino acids. Germline CDR1 and CDR2: SGHVS and FQNEAQ. Deletions cut 6 bases from V and 3 bases from J, with 9 bases between. Written as DNA, the CDR3 is TGTGCCAGCAGTGTACGTAACTACGAGCAGTACTTC. It encodes CASSVRNYEQYF.

This clonotype was seen at least ten times. The chain links TRBV11-2 to TRBJ2-7, with 7 bases identical to TRBD1. V lost 5 bases to trimming and J lost 3 bases; unmatched junction nucleotides: 10. The CDR3 has 15 residues. The germline V gene has CDR1 SGHAT and CDR2 FQNNGV. CDR3 residues: CASSEKTGIFYEQYF. As DNA, the CDR3 is TGTGCCAGCAGCGAGAAGACAGGGATTTTCTACGAGCAGTACTTC.

V is TRBV2 and J is TRBJ2-1, with 8 bases lining up with TRBD2. The V segment lost 6 bases and the J segment 0 bases; nucleotides outside the gene matches: 4. This CDR3 is built from 15 residues. Germline CDR1 and CDR2: SNHLY and FYNNEI. Here the CDR3 reads CASSGGGLSYNEQFF. In nucleotides, the CDR3 is TGTGCCAGCAGCGGGGGGGGCCTCTCCTACAATGAGCAGTTCTTC.